Below, one T cell receptor (beta chain) is given with its context. The sample holds many counts of this clonotype. There is no known antigen for this receptor. No base quality information exists; no much larger clone differs at one position. Library creation used RT-PCR. The instrument given in TCRdb is Illumina HiSeq 2500. TCRdb took the public reads, trimmed them with fastp at Q25, ran MiXCR for clone calling and kept in-frame beta chains. Rows merge per CDR3 protein into single entries with the most common DNA and genes. The sample table records around 850,000 distinct CDR3 sequences; around a sixth of these occur just once. The top ten hold approximately 11% of the sample. The data were taken from a study of response to subunit inactivated influenza vaccine (dated by TCRdb to between 2018 and 2020). General notes on the study: Deep quantitative profiling of the T cell receptor repertoire was used in the study to follow responses to a trivalent subunit inactivated influenza vaccine.

The research as a whole found: It was suggested by the authors that each seasonal influenza vaccination may recruit only a limited number of new T cells.

Its CDR3 holds 14 amino acids, cysteine through phenylalanine. This entry keeps only the CDR3 DNA: 42 bases, framed from base 1. CDR1 SGHAT and CDR2 FQDESV were looked up in the germline V gene (reference sequence). Unmatched junction bases come to 2, with V trimmed by 5 bases and J by 5 bases. The material was PBMCs from blood, obtained more than 4 days after vaccination. This sequence originates from a man aged 50 to 59 who received an inactivated influenza vaccine. Donor details come from another sample of the same person, matched by shared clones. The V gene is TRBV11-1 and the J gene is TRBJ1-6, with TRBD1 identical over 8 junction bases. The CDR3 reads as follows: CASSRTGNNSPLHF. The DNA sequence reads TGTGCCAGCAGCAGGACAGGGAATAATTCACCCCTCCACTTT. Extended through the reference TRBV11-1 and TRBJ1-6 proteins, this CDR3 yields the full variable domain: EAEVAQSPRYKITEKSQAVAFWCDPISGHATLYWYRQILGQGPELLVQFQDESVVDDSQLPKDRFSAERLKGVDSTLKIQPAELGDSAMYLCASSRTGNNSPLHFGNGTRLTVT.